This T cell receptor (beta chain) originates from a study of cytomegalovirus exposure and HLA in healthy donors. Study summary: There were approximately 85 million unique TCRs (from HLA-typed donors) in an early data release. Study results and caveats: In a later analysis, TCR beta V- and J-gene trimming showed a link to a missense DCLRE1C variant.

Healthy bone marrow donors supplied every sample. It was with 60 Vbeta and 13 Jbeta primers that the PCR ran. Source study methods: Among the unique TCR beta chains that a later analysis counted, about 81 million in all, 9.5 million to 12 million were shared. Assay: immunoSEQ multiplex PCR; the TCRdb copy retains only in-frame clones and omits some. V, J and clone size are those of that table, while D and trimming were read from the DNA. Counted here are about 160,000 clones, roughly 80% occurring once; the ten biggest clones make up 3.7%. The CDR3 is 15 amino acids. Germline V gene sequence: CDR1 MNHNY, CDR2 SVGAGI (reference sequence). Points on this clone: The antigen is not known. A read error may account for a junction end that differs from germline.

The genes are TRBV6-6 and TRBJ2-3; TRBD2 is a possible D gene (7 bases). The source of this sequence is a man younger than 40 in good health and CMV-seropositive. The sequenced sample was PBMCs. Here the CDR3 DNA reads TGTGCCAGCACTTACGGCGGGGGCAGGGCAGATACGCAGTATTTT. Amino acids: CASTYGGGRADTQYF.